The 21 T cell receptor beta chains below all came from one sample that was sequenced in a study of blood T cell repertoires in COVID-19. Clones were sequenced by immunoSEQ multiplex PCR, and TCRdb holds only the in-frame ones, with some missing. Found here are approximately 670,000 clones, 85% to 90% of them singletons; the top ten hold roughly 0.25%. Sequenced: peripheral blood. The receptors originated from a woman between 18 and 30 years old with acute or convalescent COVID-19.

The rearrangement uses TRBV6-5 and TRBJ1-5; 8 positions match TRBD1. This CDR3 has 14 residues. V lost 5 bases to trimming and J lost 6 bases; unmatched junction nucleotides: 6. CDR1 is MNHEY, CDR2 SVGAGI, per germline. CDR3 DNA: TGTGCCAGCAGTCGGGACAGGCTGGGTCAGCCCCAGCATTTT. Its protein product is CASSRDRLGQPQHF.

The DNA of the CDR3 is TGTGCCAGCAGCCAAGGGGCGCAGGGCGGTTCACCCCTCCACTTT. Translation: CASSQGAQGGSPLHF. The chain recombines TRBV3-1 (or the pseudogene TRBV3-2) with TRBJ1-6; D might be TRBD1 (5 bases). This CDR3 is built from 15 residues. Germline CDR1 reads LGHDT; CDR2 reads YNNKEL (reference sequence). V shed 1 base and J shed 9 bases, with 13 bases lying between them.

About this clone: One end of the junction is discordant with germline, which a read error may explain. The chain combines TRBV5-1 with TRBJ2-7; 7 nucleotides match TRBD1. CDR3 length: 13 residues. Germline V gene lookup returns CDR1 SGHRS and CDR2 YFSETQ. This CDR3 reads CASSRTGNPASDF. Here the CDR3 DNA reads TGCGCCAGCAGCCGGACAGGTAACCCGGCTTCGGACTTC.

V and J are TRBV7-2 and TRBJ1-5; 10 bases map to TRBD1. This CDR3 contains 14 residues. V gave up 5 bases and J gave up 7 bases; unmatched junction bases: 5. Per the germline V gene, CDR1 is SGHTA and CDR2 is FQGNSA. The CDR3 is CASSQTGGGQPQHF. The CDR3 DNA reads TGTGCCAGCAGCCAGACAGGGGGCGGCCAGCCCCAGCATTTT. Filled out from reference TRBV7-2 and TRBJ1-5, the complete variable domain reads GAGVSQSPSNKVTEKGKDVELRCDPISGHTALYWYRQSLGQGLEFLIYFQGNSAPDKSGLPSDRFSAERTGGSVSTLTIQRTQQEDSAVYLCASSQTGGGQPQHFGDGTRLSIL.

The J gene is TRBJ1-2, the V gene TRBV4-3; 7 bases fit TRBD1. This CDR3 contains 14 residues. V was pared by 0 bases and J by 4 bases, with 2 bases of the junction left unmatched. Germline V lookup: CDR1 LGHNA, CDR2 YSLEER. The CDR3 loop is CASSQERTGYGYTF. DNA for the CDR3: TGCGCCAGCAGCCAAGAGAGGACAGGCTATGGCTACACCTTC.

V gene TRBV6-5 combines with J gene TRBJ1-2; D possibly corresponds to TRBD1 (5 bases). Trimming stripped 7 bases from V and 2 bases from J, with 14 bases between. The CDR3 totals 14 residues. Germline loops: CDR1 MNHEY, CDR2 SVGAGI. This CDR3 reads CASNRQGRNYGYTF. DNA for the CDR3: TGTGCCAGCAATCGCCAGGGCCGAAACTATGGCTACACCTTC.

The V and J genes are TRBV6-5 and TRBJ1-2; 8 bases match TRBD1. CDR1 is MNHEY and CDR2 is SVGAGI in the germline V gene. The CDR3 runs 15 residues. With V trimmed by 11 bases and J by 3 bases, 14 bases remained unmatched. In DNA form, the CDR3 reads TGTGCCTGCGGGACAGGAACCCTGCACTACTATGGCTACACCTTC. Protein: CACGTGTLHYYGYTF.

The chain is built from TRBV7-2 and TRBJ1-2; maybe TRBD1 (5 bases). The germline V and J ends were trimmed by 3 bases and 3 bases, with 14 bases remaining between them. The V gene's germline CDR1 is SGHTA and CDR2 FQGNSA. The CDR3 contains 15 residues. The CDR3 here is CASSFSTEEDYGYTF. In DNA, the CDR3 is TGTGCCAGCAGCTTTTCGACAGAGGAAGACTATGGCTACACCTTC.

The chain recombines TRBV27 with TRBJ1-2; D not certain. With 6 bases removed from V and 2 bases from J, the gap between germline ends came to 10 bases. CDR1 and CDR2 from the germline V gene are MNHEY and SMNVEV (reference sequence). The CDR3 loop spans 13 amino acids. CDR3 region: CASSLQRNYGYTF. The CDR3 DNA follows: TGTGCCAGCAGCCTACAGCGGAACTATGGCTACACCTTC.

The chain is built from TRBV5-6 and TRBJ1-3; TRBD1 agrees at 10 bases. Germline CDR1 is SGHDT and CDR2 is YYEEEE. Trimming took 4 bases from V and 4 from J; bases not matched to a gene: 11. The CDR3 runs to 17 residues. The CDR3 protein is CASSQPPTGGIGNTIYF. DNA of the CDR3: TGTGCCAGCAGCCAGCCACCGACAGGGGGCATAGGAAACACCATATATTTT.

V is TRBV5-1 and J is TRBJ2-1, with 7 bases matching TRBD1. There are 15 residues in the CDR3. The trim removed 0 bases at V and 7 bases at J, leaving 7 bases unmatched. CDR1 is SGHRS, CDR2 YFSETQ, per germline. CDR3 bases: TGCGCCAGCAGCTTGGGACAGGGTCGTGGAAATGAGCAGTTCTTC. Translated: CASSLGQGRGNEQFF.

V is TRBV3-1 (or the pseudogene TRBV3-2) and J is TRBJ1-2; 7 bases map to TRBD1. Germline V CDR1 and CDR2: LGHDT, YNNKEL (reference sequence). The CDR3 is 17 residues long. The V gene end was trimmed by 3 bases and the J gene end by 1 base; junction bases not matched to a gene: 11. This chain's CDR3 is CASSQTGLGSFNYGYTF. For the CDR3, the DNA is TGTGCCAGCAGCCAGACAGGGCTGGGGTCCTTTAACTATGGCTACACCTTC.

The genes are TRBV5-1 and TRBJ2-7, with D tentatively TRBD2 (5 bases). The length of the CDR3 is 14 residues. Germline V CDR1 and CDR2: SGHRS, YFSETQ. Trimming left V 2 bases short and J 3 bases short, with 12 bases between. This CDR3 is CASSFGSEDYEQYF. The CDR3 coding sequence is TGCGCCAGCAGCTTCGGGTCGGAGGACTACGAGCAGTACTTC.

This chain connects TRBV18 to TRBJ2-7; the match to TRBD1 covers 9 bases. This CDR3 is 16 amino acids long. J lost 3 bases, V lost 3 bases, and 9 bases had no gene match. Germline loops: CDR1 KGHSH, CDR2 LQKENI. For the CDR3, the DNA is TGTGCCAGCTCACCTCCGGGACAGGGACGGGGCTACGAGCAGTACTTC. Amino acid sequence: CASSPPGQGRGYEQYF. Drawing the rest from reference TRBV18 and TRBJ2-7, the complete variable domain is NAGVMQNPRHLVRRRGQEARLRCSPMKGHSHVYWYRQLPEEGLKFMVYLQKENIIDESGMPKERFSAEFPKEGPSILRIQQVVRGDSAAYFCASSPPGQGRGYEQYFGPGTRLTVT.

V usage is TRBV12-5 and J usage is TRBJ2-1, with 8 bases identical to TRBD2. Germline lookup yields CDR1 LGHNT and CDR2 FRNRAP. V lost 2 bases, J lost 7 bases, and 13 bases stayed unmatched. The CDR3 is made up of 17 amino acids. As DNA, the CDR3 is TGTGCTAGTGGTTTGCCCCGACTAGCGCGGGTCCAAAATGAGCAGTTCTTC. This translates into CASGLPRLARVQNEQFF.

The chain's CDR3 is CASRWTGPGNSPLHF. CDR3 in DNA: TGTGCCAGCCGGTGGACAGGGCCGGGTAATTCACCCCTCCACTTT. The rearrangement uses TRBV27 and TRBJ1-6; 8 bases agree with TRBD1. V lost 8 bases, J lost 6 bases, and 9 bases stayed unmatched. CDR3 length: 15 amino acids. Looked up from germline, CDR1 is MNHEY and CDR2 is SMNVEV (reference sequence).

The gene calls are TRBV19 and TRBJ1-5; 8 bases are a match to TRBD1. CDR1 is LNHDA and CDR2 is SQIVND in the germline V gene (reference sequence). The V segment lost 5 bases and the J segment 4 bases; nucleotides outside the gene matches: 10. The CDR3 loop spans 16 amino acids. CDR3: CASSPRTGTGNQPQHF. In DNA, the CDR3 is TGTGCCAGTAGTCCCCGAACCGGGACAGGAAATCAGCCCCAGCATTTT.

The V call is TRBV3-1 (or the pseudogene TRBV3-2), the J call TRBJ1-6; D may be TRBD1 (5 bases). Germline V gene lookup returns CDR1 LGHDT and CDR2 YNNKEL (reference sequence). Deletions cut 2 bases from V and 14 bases from J, with 10 bases between. CDR3 length: 12 residues. This CDR3 is CASSQRGWALHF. CDR3 in DNA: TGTGCCAGCAGCCAAAGGGGCTGGGCCCTCCACTTT.

This clone is a singleton in its sample. The J gene is TRBJ1-5, the V gene TRBV29-1; D might be TRBD1 (6 bases). The CDR3 sequence is 22 residues long. The germline gives CDR1 SQVTM, CDR2 ANQGSEA. The V and J ends lost 6 bases and 4 bases respectively, with 40 bases between them. CDR3 DNA: TGCAGCGTGCGACTGCGGAATAAATTCCAAGAGGGTGTGGCAGGGGAAAATCAGCCCCAGCATTTT. Translated, it gives CSVRLRNKFQEGVAGENQPQHF.

The chain employs TRBV7-9 and TRBJ1-2; D is perhaps TRBD1 (5 bases). Germline CDR1 and CDR2: SEHNR and FQNEAQ (reference sequence). V was trimmed by 5 bases and J by 3 bases, leaving 10 bases between them. This CDR3 has 13 residues. CDR3 in amino acids: CASSPGGYYGYTF. CDR3 DNA sequence: TGTGCCAGCAGCCCCGGGGGTTACTATGGCTACACCTTC.

V gene TRBV19 combines with J gene TRBJ1-1; possible D gene TRBD1, 6 bases. The germline gives CDR1 LNHDA, CDR2 SQIVND (reference sequence). Trimming left V 8 bases short and J 5 bases short, with 18 bases between. CDR3 size: 14 residues. DNA of the CDR3: TGTGCCAGTCAAACAGGGCCGGGGTCGACTGAAGCTTTCTTT. Protein product: CASQTGPGSTEAFF. The whole variable domain, filled in from reference TRBV19 and TRBJ1-1, reads DGGITQSPKYLFRKEGQNVTLSCEQNLNHDAMYWYRQDPGQGLRLIYYSQIVNDFQKGDIAEGYSVSREKKESFPLTVTSAQKNPTAFYLCASQTGPGSTEAFFGQGTRLTVV.